A selection of T cell receptor beta chains follows, all from one sample in a study of graft-versus-host responses after intestinal transplantation. Here immunoSEQ multiplex PCR was the method, and the copy in TCRdb shows in-frame clones only, minus some. Of almost 55,000 clones listed, roughly nine tenths are singletons. This specimen consisted of PBMCs, obtained 662 days after intestinal transplant. The receptor source for this set is a human patient who received an intestinal transplant, so some T cells may come from the graft donor. Both conserved end residues are part of each CDR3. The D gene is left open where the match is weak. Clone size is given for some rows only: seen once, a few or many times, or a class if the clone is expanded.

length	D	V	J	size	CDR3	DNA
12	-	TRBV10-3	TRBJ2-2	-	CAISAATGELFF	TGTGCCATCAGTGCGGCGACCGGGGAGCTGTTTTTT
16	TRBD1	TRBV6-5	TRBJ1-6	-	CASSYGGTGNNSPLHF	TGTGCCAGCAGCTACGGCGGGACAGGAAATAATTCACCCCTCCACTTT
16	-	TRBV30	TRBJ2-5	-	CAWMDWGGAGQETQYF	TGTGCCTGGATGGATTGGGGCGGGGCCGGGCAAGAGACCCAGTACTTC
14	TRBD2	TRBV9	TRBJ2-3	-	CASSVGGGSDTQYF	TGTGCCAGCAGCGTCGGGGGGGGCAGCGATACGCAGTATTTT
15	TRBD1	TRBV6-4	TRBJ2-7	-	CASSGGTGDAYEQYF	TGTGCCAGCAGTGGAGGGACAGGAGATGCCTACGAGCAGTACTTC
14	-	TRBV6-6	TRBJ1-4	few	CASSSRGRNEKLFF	TGTGCCAGCAGTTCCCGGGGCCGCAATGAAAAACTGTTTTTT
14	-	TRBV18	TRBJ1-4	-	CASSPQGSSEKLFF	TGTGCCAGCTCACCACAGGGGAGTAGTGAAAAACTGTTTTTT
12	-	TRBV27	TRBJ2-3	-	CASIGGTDTQYF	TGTGCCAGCATTGGGGGCACAGATACGCAGTATTTT
15	TRBD2	TRBV11-3	TRBJ2-3	-	CASSSTSGARDTQYF	TGTGCCAGCAGTTCAACTAGCGGGGCAAGAGATACGCAGTATTTT
15	TRBD2	TRBV13	TRBJ2-1	-	CASRASPGGIDEQFF	TGTGCCAGCAGGGCCTCTCCCGGGGGGATCGATGAGCAGTTCTTC
13	-	TRBV5-5	TRBJ1-2	-	CASSLNVNYGYTF	TGTGCCAGCAGCTTAAACGTTAACTATGGCTACACCTTC
13	-	TRBV7-5	TRBJ2-7	-	CASRAGSRYEQYF	TGTGCCAGCCGCGCAGGGTCCCGCTACGAGCAGTACTTC
15	-	TRBV30	TRBJ1-1	-	CAWSPTLTGITEAFF	TGTGCCTGGAGTCCTACTCTGACAGGAATCACTGAAGCTTTCTTT
15	TRBD2	TRBV6-4	TRBJ2-2	-	CASSQVAGSTGELFF	TGTGCCAGCAGTCAGGTAGCGGGCTCGACCGGGGAGCTGTTTTTT
14	-	TRBV27	TRBJ1-1	-	CASSIQGVNTEAFF	TGTGCCAGCAGCATACAGGGTGTGAACACTGAAGCTTTCTTT
15	TRBD2	TRBV6-4	TRBJ2-3	few	CASSERAGARDTQYF	TGTGCCAGCAGTGAGAGAGCGGGGGCCCGGGATACGCAGTATTTT
16	-	TRBV5-6	TRBJ2-2	-	CASSFYDRSNTGELFF	TGTGCCAGCAGCTTCTACGACAGGTCGAACACCGGGGAGCTGTTTTTT
16	-	TRBV11-2	TRBJ2-3	few	CASSLETEGPLNTQYF	TGTGCCAGCAGCTTAGAAACGGAAGGGCCACTTAATACGCAGTATTTT
16	TRBD1	TRBV27	TRBJ2-7	-	CASSPRTGRSSYEQYF	TGTGCCAGCAGTCCCCGGACAGGGCGGAGCTCCTACGAGCAGTACTTC
15	-	TRBV11-3	TRBJ1-1	-	CASSSPMEGGTEAFF	TGTGCCAGCAGCTCCCCCATGGAGGGGGGGACTGAAGCTTTCTTT
14	-	TRBV19	TRBJ1-5	few	CASSWVGSNQPQHF	TGTGCCAGTAGTTGGGTTGGGAGCAATCAGCCCCAGCATTTT
15	-	TRBV5-4	TRBJ2-5	-	CASSQGLFPRETQYF	TGTGCCAGCAGCCAAGGACTGTTCCCCCGGGAGACCCAGTACTTC
15	-	TRBV6-5	TRBJ1-2	-	CASSYSGGGRGGYTF	TGTGCCAGCAGTTACTCGGGCGGGGGGCGCGGTGGCTACACCTTC
18	TRBD2	TRBV9	TRBJ2-3	-	CASSVTQTLALPTDTQYF	TGTGCCAGCAGCGTGACACAAACACTAGCGCTCCCCACAGATACGCAGTATTTT
14	-	TRBV7-2	TRBJ2-5	-	CASSSPGLQETQYF	TGTGCCAGCAGCTCGCCGGGACTCCAAGAGACCCAGTACTTC
13	TRBD1	TRBV5-8	TRBJ2-3	-	CASSPDRGDTQYF	TGTGCCAGCAGCCCCGACAGGGGAGATACGCAGTATTTT
15	TRBD1	TRBV4-1	TRBJ1-4	-	CASSQEGTGYEKLFF	TGCGCCAGCAGCCAAGAGGGGACAGGTTATGAAAAACTGTTTTTT
15	TRBD1	TRBV6-4	TRBJ2-1	-	CASSERDSSYNEQFF	TGTGCCAGCAGTGAGAGGGACAGCTCCTACAATGAGCAGTTCTTC
19	-	TRBV18	TRBJ2-2	-	CASSLPILSAHRVTGELFF	TGTGCCAGCTCCCTACCCATCCTGTCGGCACACAGGGTCACCGGGGAGCTGTTTTTT
17	-	TRBV9	TRBJ1-1	-	CASSASPEGRVDTEAFF	TGTGCCAGCAGCGCGAGTCCAGAAGGCAGGGTGGACACTGAAGCTTTCTTT
15	-	TRBV18	TRBJ2-2	-	CASSPGTVNTGELFF	TGTGCCAGCTCACCCGGGACGGTTAACACCGGGGAGCTGTTTTTT
13	-	TRBV18	TRBJ1-2	-	CASSPPGGNGYTF	TGTGCCAGCTCACCCCCGGGGGGCAATGGCTACACCTTC
13	-	TRBV19	TRBJ1-2	-	CASSQGSAYGYTF	TGTGCCAGTAGTCAGGGTTCGGCCTATGGCTACACCTTC
14	-	TRBV6-5	TRBJ1-5	-	CASTMEGRNQPQHF	TGTGCCAGCACCATGGAGGGTCGCAATCAGCCCCAGCATTTT
13	-	TRBV2	TRBJ1-6	-	CASSVKGYSPLHF	TGTGCCAGCAGTGTTAAGGGGTATTCACCCCTCCACTTT
14	-	TRBV19	TRBJ2-7	-	CASSIGGSSYEQYF	TGTGCCAGTAGTATAGGCGGGTCCTCCTACGAGCAGTACTTC
15	-	TRBV5-6	TRBJ1-5	once	CASSLASWVQEPQHF	TGTGCCAGCAGCTTGGCCTCGTGGGTTCAAGAGCCCCAGCATTTT
11	TRBD1	TRBV20-1	TRBJ1-1	-	CSADRGKEAFF	TGCAGTGCTGACAGGGGGAAGGAAGCTTTCTTT
18	-	TRBV7-5	TRBJ2-7	-	CVRSLGRGTSGGWNEQYF	TGTGTCAGAAGCTTAGGCCGGGGGACTAGCGGGGGATGGAACGAGCAGTACTTC
14	-	TRBV30	TRBJ1-2	once	CAWSPWGEGYGYTF	TGTGCCTGGAGTCCTTGGGGTGAAGGCTATGGCTACACCTTC
13	-	TRBV10-2	TRBJ1-1	-	CASRGTGLTEAFF	TGCGCCAGCAGGGGTACAGGTCTAACTGAAGCTTTCTTT
14	TRBD1	TRBV6-5	TRBJ1-4	-	CASSWGQGAIELFF	TGTGCCAGCAGTTGGGGACAGGGGGCCATAGAACTGTTTTTT
15	TRBD1	TRBV5-1	TRBJ1-5	-	CASSLEGQGNQPQHF	TGCGCCAGCAGCTTGGAGGGACAGGGAAATCAGCCCCAGCATTTT
13	-	TRBV2	TRBJ1-2	once	CASSEDSGYGYTF	TGTGCCAGCAGTGAGGACTCCGGCTATGGCTACACCTTC
14	-	TRBV11-2	TRBJ1-2	-	CASSLGPGGYGYTF	TGTGCCAGCAGCTTAGGCCCCGGGGGCTATGGCTACACCTTC
15	-	TRBV6-1	TRBJ2-3	-	CASSDRGKSTDTQYF	TGTGCCAGCAGTGATCGTGGGAAGAGCACAGATACGCAGTATTTT
15	TRBD1	TRBV7-9	TRBJ2-3	-	CASSLVQGARDTQYF	TGTGCCAGCAGCTTAGTACAGGGGGCCAGAGATACGCAGTATTTT
14	-	TRBV19	TRBJ1-1	-	CASSTQGSNTEAFF	TGTGCCAGTAGTACTCAGGGGTCGAACACTGAAGCTTTCTTT
16	-	TRBV5-4	TRBJ1-6	-	CASSSNPDPTNSPLHF	TGTGCCAGCAGCTCCAACCCGGACCCGACTAATTCACCCCTCCACTTT
14	-	TRBV6-5	TRBJ2-3	-	CASSYSPNTDTQYF	TGTGCCAGCAGTTACAGTCCCAACACAGATACGCAGTATTTT
12	-	TRBV19	TRBJ1-2	-	CASSIENYGYTF	TGTGCCAGTAGTATAGAGAACTATGGCTACACCTTC
11	TRBD1	TRBV19	TRBJ1-1	few	CRAGGGTEAFF	TGTAGAGCAGGGGGTGGCACTGAAGCTTTCTTT
12	-	TRBV11-3	TRBJ2-7	-	CASSSPADEQYF	TGTGCCAGCAGCTCCCCGGCGGACGAGCAGTACTTC
15	-	TRBV6-6	TRBJ2-3	once	CASSSGLTSTDTQYF	TGTGCCAGCAGTTCTGGACTGACCAGCACAGATACGCAGTATTTT
15	-	TRBV5-6	TRBJ1-6	-	CASSSEQGGNSPLHF	TGTGCCAGCAGCAGCGAACAGGGTGGGAATTCACCCCTCCACTTT
12	-	TRBV19	TRBJ1-3	few	CASNRGGNTIYF	TGTGCCAGTAATCGCGGAGGAAACACCATATATTTT